These 21 T cell receptor beta chains came from one sample sequenced in a study of OX40 agonist ivuxolimab in advanced cancers. This table comes from immunoSEQ multiplex PCR, and its TCRdb copy is limited to in-frame clones, with some not included. The table records over 100,000 clones, about 93% of them present only once. This specimen consisted of CD4+ or CD8+ T cells sorted from blood, obtained in a trial of the OX40 agonist ivuxolimab. Every receptor here comes from an adult with an advanced solid tumor such as melanoma, head and neck, liver or kidney cancer.

V gene TRBV6-5 combines with J gene TRBJ2-1; D uncertain. The V end lost 3 bases, the J end lost 5 bases, and 11 bases lay between the germline ends. This CDR3 comprises 14 residues. Per the germline V gene, CDR1 is MNHEY and CDR2 is SVGAGI. The CDR3: CASSYTGPDNEQFF. As DNA, the CDR3 is TGTGCCAGCAGTTATACTGGACCGGACAATGAGCAGTTCTTC.

The genes are TRBV4-1 and TRBJ2-5; 8 positions agree with TRBD2. The CDR3 totals 16 residues. V gave up 4 bases and J gave up 4 bases; unmatched junction bases: 11. Looked up from germline, CDR1 is MGHRA and CDR2 is YSYEKL. CDR3 sequence reads: CASSPGFGGGRETQYF. The DNA of the CDR3 is TGCGCCAGCAGCCCAGGTTTCGGCGGGGGGAGAGAGACCCAGTACTTC.

The V call is TRBV4-3, the J call TRBJ2-2, with a possible D match to TRBD1 (6 bases). CDR3 size: 14 residues. V lost 1 base to trimming and J lost 10 bases, with 13 bases between them. Germline V lookup: CDR1 LGHNA, CDR2 YSLEER. CDR3 coding DNA: TGCGCCAGCAGCCAAGGTACAGGGTACGAGGAGCTGTTTTTT. Residues: CASSQGTGYEELFF.

This clone was counted once. The chain is built from TRBV18 and TRBJ1-1, with 7 bases aligning to TRBD1. Germline trimming cut 6 bases from V and 4 bases from J; bases unmatched to any gene: 11. CDR3 length: 15 residues. Germline V gives CDR1 KGHSH, CDR2 LQKENI. CDR3: CASSQMTGSATEAFF. As DNA, the CDR3 is TGTGCCAGCTCCCAAATGACAGGGTCGGCCACTGAAGCTTTCTTT.

V is TRBV28 and J is TRBJ2-7, with D perhaps matching TRBD2 (6 bases). The CDR3 has 13 residues. CDR1 and CDR2 from the germline V gene are MDHEN and SYDVKM. Trimming removed 7 bases at V and 1 base at J, with 11 bases between. CDR3 loop: CASTPGGSYEQYF. CDR3 DNA sequence: TGTGCCAGCACCCCTGGAGGGTCCTACGAGCAGTACTTC.

This chain joins TRBV5-6 and TRBJ1-5; D unclear. The V gene's germline CDR1 is SGHDT and CDR2 YYEEEE. CDR3 length: 14 residues. Trimming pared 3 bases from V and 4 bases from J, leaving 11 bases between. The CDR3 DNA follows: TGTGCCAGCAGCTCCGGGCCTTATAATCAGCCCCAGCATTTT. This gives the protein CASSSGPYNQPQHF.

The chain has TRBV11-3 and TRBJ2-2; D perhaps matches TRBD1 (6 bases). The CDR3 is 16 residues long. Germline V gene lookup returns CDR1 SGHNT and CDR2 YENEEA. Trimming took off 4 bases at V and 5 bases at J, with 17 bases between the two ends. The CDR3 DNA reads TGTGCCAGCAGCTCTGGGCCCAGAGGGGGAACCGGGGAGCTGTTTTTT. As protein: CASSSGPRGGTGELFF.

The rearrangement uses TRBV5-4 and TRBJ2-7; D remains unclear. With 2 bases removed from V and 3 bases from J, the gap between germline ends came to 21 bases. Germline V gene lookup returns CDR1 SGHNT and CDR2 YYREEE (reference sequence). The CDR3 totals 17 residues. The CDR3 loop is CASSLGYGSLTNYEQYF. In DNA, the CDR3 is TGTGCCAGCAGCTTAGGTTACGGATCCCTCACTAACTACGAGCAGTACTTC.

This clone occurred once. The chain employs TRBV5-1 and TRBJ2-5, with D perhaps matching TRBD1 or TRBD2 (5 bases each). V was shortened by 6 bases and J by 2 bases, with 14 bases between the two germline ends. This CDR3 has 14 residues. CDR1 is SGHRS and CDR2 is YFSETQ in the germline V gene. For the CDR3, the DNA is TGCGCCAGCAACCGGGACGGAGATCAAGAGACCCAGTACTTC. Its translation is CASNRDGDQETQYF.

The chain employs TRBV2 and TRBJ2-1, with D perhaps being TRBD1 or TRBD2 (5 bases each). V was cut by 5 bases and J by 7 bases, with 12 bases left in between. The CDR3 extends over 13 amino acids. Germline assignment: CDR1 SNHLY and CDR2 FYNNEI. CDR3 residues: CASSSGWGNEQFF. Here the CDR3 DNA reads TGTGCCAGCAGTAGCGGCTGGGGGAATGAGCAGTTCTTC.

The gene calls are TRBV5-8 and TRBJ1-1; D is unresolved. Trimming shortened V by 3 bases and J by 5 bases, and 17 bases separated the two germline ends. The CDR3 contains 15 residues. Germline V CDR1 and CDR2: SGHTS, YDEGEE. CDR3 sequence: CASSYLLQLRTEAFF. The DNA of the CDR3 is TGTGCCAGCAGCTACCTACTACAGCTCAGGACTGAAGCTTTCTTT.

This clone occurred a few times. The chain employs TRBV19 and TRBJ1-5; 11 nucleotides agree with TRBD1. The V segment lost 3 bases and the J segment 4 bases; nucleotides outside the gene matches: 5. CDR3 size: 16 residues. CDR1 and CDR2 (germline): LNHDA, SQIVND (reference sequence). CDR3 DNA: TGTGCCAGTAGTATTAGGACAGGGGGCGAGAATCAGCCCCAGCATTTT. This sequence encodes CASSIRTGGENQPQHF.

The chain has TRBV28 and TRBJ1-6; D might be TRBD1 (5 bases). Germline CDR1 and CDR2: MDHEN and SYDVKM. This CDR3 is 13 amino acids long. V lost 3 bases and J 6 bases, leaving 6 bases between the germline ends. The CDR3 sequence: CASSFDSNSPLHF. CDR3 DNA sequence: TGTGCCAGCAGTTTTGACAGTAATTCACCCCTCCACTTT.

J is TRBJ1-2 and V is TRBV19, with TRBD1 identical over 7 bases. In germline, CDR1 is LNHDA, CDR2 SQIVND (reference sequence). The CDR3 is 14 residues long. J gave up 6 bases and V 2 bases, and 6 bases lay outside the gene matches. CDR3 coding DNA: TGTGCCAGTAGTATAAGGGGGCGATCGGATGGCTACACCTTC. Translated, it gives CASSIRGRSDGYTF. The full variable domain, completed using reference TRBV19 and TRBJ1-2, is DGGITQSPKYLFRKEGQNVTLSCEQNLNHDAMYWYRQDPGQGLRLIYYSQIVNDFQKGDIAEGYSVSREKKESFPLTVTSAQKNPTAFYLCASSIRGRSDGYTFGSGTRLTVV.

The J gene is TRBJ1-4, the V gene TRBV9, with D perhaps TRBD1 (6 bases). Trimming stripped 0 bases from V and 5 bases from J, with 11 bases between. Germline CDR1 reads SGDLS; CDR2 reads YYNGEE. The CDR3 contains 15 residues. The CDR3 bases are TGTGCCAGCAGCGTAGCACCGGGGGCGAATGAAAAACTGTTTTTT. Protein: CASSVAPGANEKLFF.

The chain recombines TRBV9 with TRBJ2-2; D perhaps matches TRBD2 (6 bases). Germline CDR1 reads SGDLS; CDR2 reads YYNGEE. This CDR3 is 15 amino acids long. The V and J ends lost 0 bases and 4 bases respectively, with 10 bases between them. This CDR3 reads CASSVAAGPTGELFF. CDR3 nucleotides: TGTGCCAGCAGCGTAGCAGCGGGTCCCACCGGGGAGCTGTTTTTT. The full variable domain, rest sourced from reference TRBV9 and TRBJ2-2, is DSGVTQTPKHLITATGQRVTLRCSPRSGDLSVYWYQQSLDQGLQFLIQYYNGEERAKGNILERFSAQQFPDLHSELNLSSLELGDSALYFCASSVAAGPTGELFFGEGSRLTVL.

This chain joins TRBV7-8 and TRBJ1-5; D is undetermined. This CDR3 has 15 amino acids. The germline V and J ends were trimmed by 3 bases and 5 bases, with 14 bases remaining between them. Germline lookup yields CDR1 SGHVS and CDR2 FQNEAQ. CDR3 DNA: TGTGCCAGCAGCTTGTCGAAGGGAAGGGATCAGCCCCAGCATTTT. Encoded protein: CASSLSKGRDQPQHF.

The chain joins TRBV10-3 to TRBJ2-5; no definite D call. This CDR3 region has 11 residues. V was shortened by 5 bases and J by 5 bases, with 6 bases between the two germline ends. Germline CDR1 ENHRY, CDR2 SYGVKD. The chain's CDR3 is CAISLGETQYF. CDR3 DNA sequence: TGTGCCATCAGTCTAGGGGAGACCCAGTACTTC.

The chain has TRBV7-2 and TRBJ2-1, with 16 nucleotides matching TRBD2. Per germline, CDR1 SGHTA and CDR2 FQGNSA. The CDR3 is 20 amino acids. V trimming: 0 bases; J trimming: 0 bases; junction bases outside the gene matches: 5. The DNA for the CDR3 is TGTGCCAGCAGCTTAGCGAGGGGACTAGCGGGGGGGCGCTCCTACAATGAGCAGTTCTTC. It translates to CASSLARGLAGGRSYNEQFF. Drawing the rest from reference TRBV7-2 and TRBJ2-1, the complete variable domain is GAGVSQSPSNKVTEKGKDVELRCDPISGHTALYWYRQSLGQGLEFLIYFQGNSAPDKSGLPSDRFSAERTGGSVSTLTIQRTQQEDSAVYLCASSLARGLAGGRSYNEQFFGPGTRLTVL.

This clone was seen just once. DNA of the CDR3: TGCGCCAGTTGGGGTCTCAGACCCTACGAGCAGTACTTC. It translates to CASWGLRPYEQYF. The J gene is TRBJ2-7, the V gene TRBV10-2, with D hard to call. From germline, CDR1 is WSHSY and CDR2 SAAADI. Trimming stripped 9 bases from V and 2 bases from J, with 14 bases between. CDR3 length: 13 residues.

The chain combines TRBV28 with TRBJ1-2, with D possibly being TRBD1 (5 bases). The V and J ends lost 7 bases and 8 bases respectively, with 14 bases between them. From germline, CDR1 is MDHEN and CDR2 SYDVKM. The CDR3 spans 12 residues. The CDR3 loop is CASTLGLRGYTF. The CDR3 DNA reads as TGTGCCAGCACCTTGGGGCTGAGGGGCTACACCTTC.